This T cell receptor (beta chain) came from a study of blood T cell repertoires in COVID-19. Method: immunoSEQ multiplex PCR; TCRdb's copy keeps in-frame clones and lacks some. The data hold 80,000 to 100,000 clones, with about 86% observed a single time. The CDR3 extends over 13 amino acids. Germline V gene lookup returns CDR1 ENHRY and CDR2 SYGVKD. The V gene end was trimmed by 6 bases and the J gene end by 8 bases; junction bases not matched to a gene: 6. Material for sequencing was peripheral blood. This TCR came from an older woman in a cohort sampled during active or convalescent COVID-19. The V gene is TRBV10-3, the J gene TRBJ1-2; the match to TRBD1 covers 10 bases. The CDR3 DNA reads as TGTGCCATCAGCTTGGGACAGGGGAAAGGCTACACCTTC. It is translated as CAISLGQGKGYTF.